The clone carrying this T cell receptor beta chain was seen a few times. Its matching antigen is unknown. This sample is drawn from a study of T cells in Graves' hyperthyroidism and ophthalmopathy. For the study at large: Peripheral blood was collected at initial diagnosis, before any treatment.

Broader study findings: Researchers report that a 13 V-J model separated ophthalmopathy from stable hyperthyroidism. The model foresaw ophthalmopathy a median approximately 6.1 months prior to onset.

Enrolled ophthalmopathy patients presented with a Clinical Activity Score of at least 3, a NOSPECS grade of at least 4, and disease duration under 3 months. The CDR3 is made up of 14 amino acids. V lost 6 bases and J lost 6; bases outside the gene matches: 5. Germline V gives CDR1 MNHNS, CDR2 SASEGT. Amplified TCR beta CDR3 regions came from RNA transcripts. The HTBI primer set drove a first-round RT-PCR of the TCR CDR3. A single record per CDR3 protein comes from TCRdb applying MiXCR to the multiplex PCR reads. The sample carries almost 500,000 distinct CDR3 sequences, about 22% recorded once. This sequence originates from a woman aged 70-85 years with Graves' ophthalmopathy. The chain uses TRBV6-1 and TRBJ1-4; 9 bases map to TRBD1. The specimen was blood. For the CDR3, the DNA is TGTGCCAGCAGGAACAGGGGGCTCGATGAAAAACTGTTTTTT. This gives the protein CASRNRGLDEKLFF.